The 32 T cell receptor beta chains given below trace back to one sample, sequenced in a study of blood T cell repertoires in COVID-19. The protocol was immunoSEQ multiplex PCR, while the TCRdb copy is restricted to in-frame clones and leaves out a portion. The data show some 350,000 clones, 83% seen once. Sequencing input: peripheral blood. These receptors came from a man aged 25 to 45 with active or convalescent COVID-19.

The J gene is TRBJ1-2, the V gene TRBV6-4; maybe TRBD1 (6 bases). The ends were cut back, 2 bases at V and 7 bases at J, with 11 bases in the middle. The CDR3 spans 13 residues. Per the germline V gene, CDR1 is MRHNA and CDR2 is SNTAGT. Here the CDR3 DNA reads TGTGCCAGCAGTGACGGGGGCGCAGGTGGCTACACCTTC. Translation gives CASSDGGAGGYTF.

V and J are TRBV9 and TRBJ1-1; D perhaps matches TRBD1 (6 bases). Germline-derived CDR1 and CDR2 are SGDLS and YYNGEE. Trimming removed 2 bases at V and 5 bases at J, with 13 bases between. The CDR3 extends over 14 amino acids. CDR3 nucleotide sequence: TGTGCCAGCAGCGTGTCTTCAGGGGAAACTGAAGCTTTCTTT. It translates to CASSVSSGETEAFF. Full variable domain (outside the CDR3, taken from reference TRBV9 and TRBJ1-1): DSGVTQTPKHLITATGQRVTLRCSPRSGDLSVYWYQQSLDQGLQFLIQYYNGEERAKGNILERFSAQQFPDLHSELNLSSLELGDSALYFCASSVSSGETEAFFGQGTRLTVV.

This rearrangement joins TRBV28 to TRBJ2-1, with 11 bases matching TRBD2. This CDR3 has 15 residues. From germline, CDR1 is MDHEN and CDR2 SYDVKM. V lost 7 bases and J lost 6; bases outside the gene matches: 8. For the CDR3, the DNA is TGTGCCAGCACCTTAGCGGGGGGGTTGGCCAATGAGCAGTTCTTC. Its protein product is CASTLAGGLANEQFF.

The rearrangement links TRBV7-9 to TRBJ2-3; D gene uncertain. Trimming took 1 base from V and 4 from J, leaving 3 bases between them. CDR3 length equals 12 residues. Germline assignment: CDR1 SEHNR and CDR2 FQNEAQ (reference sequence). The CDR3 reads CASSLVSDTQYF. CDR3 in DNA: TGTGCCAGCAGCTTAGTCTCAGATACGCAGTATTTT.

The chain carries TRBV5-1 and TRBJ1-4; TRBD1 is a possible D gene (5 bases). Per the germline V gene, CDR1 is SGHRS and CDR2 is YFSETQ. The CDR3 runs to 16 residues. V was trimmed by 0 bases and J by 1 base, leaving 10 bases between them. The CDR3 coding sequence is TGCGCCAGCAGCTTGGACTCAGGGCTAACTAATGAAAAACTGTTTTTT. It translates to CASSLDSGLTNEKLFF.

This chain uses TRBV7-2 with TRBJ2-7; 13 bases map to TRBD2. The length of the CDR3 is 15 residues. The junction had 4 bases not matched to a gene; V was cut back by 5 bases and J by 3 bases. Germline CDR1 is SGHTA and CDR2 is FQGNSA. The CDR3 region has the DNA TGTGCCAGCAGCACCGGGACTAGCGGGATCTACGAGCAGTACTTC. It specifies CASSTGTSGIYEQYF. The whole variable domain, filled in from reference TRBV7-2 and TRBJ2-7, reads GAGVSQSPSNKVTEKGKDVELRCDPISGHTALYWYRQSLGQGLEFLIYFQGNSAPDKSGLPSDRFSAERTGGSVSTLTIQRTQQEDSAVYLCASSTGTSGIYEQYFGPGTRLTVT.

The V gene is TRBV5-4, the J gene TRBJ2-7; maybe TRBD2 (6 bases). Germline V gene sequence: CDR1 SGHNT, CDR2 YYREEE (reference sequence). V lost 4 bases and J 7 bases, leaving 18 bases between the germline ends. This CDR3 has 14 residues. As DNA, the CDR3 is TGTGCCAGCAGCCGGGACTGGGGAGGAGGTGAGCAGTACTTC. As protein: CASSRDWGGGEQYF.

This chain joins TRBV5-4 and TRBJ2-3, with D possibly being TRBD1 (6 bases). The CDR3 consists of 13 residues. V lost 2 bases and J 4 bases, leaving 8 bases between the germline ends. From germline, CDR1 is SGHNT and CDR2 YYREEE (reference sequence). The CDR3 bases are TGTGCCAGCAGCTTACAGGGAGCAGATACGCAGTATTTT. Amino acid sequence: CASSLQGADTQYF.

This chain connects TRBV6-1 to TRBJ2-6, with a possible D match to TRBD2 (5 bases). The CDR3 has 15 residues. V was cut by 6 bases and J by 2 bases, with 11 bases left in between. Germline CDR1 MNHNS, CDR2 SASEGT. Written as DNA, the CDR3 is TGTGCCAGCAGGGTGGCGGGCACTGGGGCCAACGTCCTGACTTTC. It is translated as CASRVAGTGANVLTF.

A remark on this clone: Distinct nucleotide sequences in the sample also encode this CDR3. The chain carries TRBV30 and TRBJ1-5, with 7 bases fitting TRBD1. V shed 2 bases, J shed 2 bases, and the junction held 0 bases outside the gene matches. The CDR3 totals 13 residues. CDR1 GTSNPN and CDR2 SVGIG come from the germline V gene (reference sequence). For the CDR3, the DNA is TGTGCCTGGAGTACAGGGGGCAATCAGCCCCAGCATTTT. As protein: CAWSTGGNQPQHF.

The chain links TRBV4-3 to TRBJ1-2, with D perhaps TRBD1 (5 bases). The V gene's germline CDR1 is LGHNA and CDR2 YSLEER. V lost 1 base, J lost 7 bases, and 16 bases lay in between. This CDR3 has 15 amino acids. DNA for the CDR3: TGCGCCAGCAGCCAAGGTTGGACACAGCCCCTTGGCTACACCTTC. This encodes CASSQGWTQPLGYTF.

This rearrangement joins TRBV4-3 to TRBJ2-7; 9 bases are shared with TRBD1. The CDR3 covers 13 residues. From germline, CDR1 is LGHNA and CDR2 YSLEER. Losses at the gene ends were 4 bases for V and 7 bases for J; bases not matched to a gene: 5. Here the CDR3 DNA reads TGCGCCAGCAGCCCCAGGACAGGGGAGGAGCAGTACTTC. Translation gives CASSPRTGEEQYF.

The chain employs TRBV15 and TRBJ1-2; perhaps TRBD1 as D (5 bases). Germline-derived CDR1 and CDR2 are LNHNV and YYDKDF (reference sequence). Trimming pared 0 bases from V and 5 bases from J, leaving 10 bases between. The length of the CDR3 is 14 residues. As DNA, the CDR3 is TGTGCCACCAGCAGAGATGCGGCAGGGTATGGCTACACCTTC. It specifies CATSRDAAGYGYTF.

This chain uses TRBV19 with TRBJ1-2, with D unresolved. Trimming took 7 bases from V and 2 from J, leaving 8 bases between them. Germline V CDR1 and CDR2: LNHDA, SQIVND (reference sequence). The CDR3 loop spans 12 amino acids. CDR3 amino acids: CASNSRNYGYTF. CDR3 nucleotides: TGTGCCAGTAACTCGAGGAACTATGGCTACACCTTC.

The V and J genes are TRBV28 and TRBJ2-7, with D perhaps matching TRBD2 (6 bases). The V and J ends lost 5 bases and 1 base respectively, with 21 bases between them. The CDR3 consists of 17 residues. The germline V gene has CDR1 MDHEN and CDR2 SYDVKM. The CDR3 bases are TGTGCCAGCAGTCCTCTACAGTTAAGCGGGCATTCCTACGAGCAGTACTTC. Its protein product is CASSPLQLSGHSYEQYF.

The V gene is TRBV6-5, the J gene TRBJ2-7; 8 nucleotides align to TRBD2. The J segment lost 6 bases and the V segment lost 6 bases, leaving 13 bases of the junction unmatched. This CDR3 contains 15 residues. The germline V gene has CDR1 MNHEY and CDR2 SVGAGI. The CDR3 is CASSESGTRNGEQYF. The DNA for the CDR3 is TGTGCCAGCAGCGAGTCCGGGACTAGGAACGGCGAGCAGTACTTC.

Only a few counts were recorded for this clone. V and J are TRBV27 and TRBJ2-7; 7 bases match TRBD1. V dropped 4 bases and J dropped 6; count of bases not matched to a gene: 9. The V gene's germline CDR1 is MNHEY and CDR2 SMNVEV (reference sequence). CDR3 size: 14 residues. The CDR3, as DNA: TGTGCCAGCAGTTCCCTAGACAGGGTCTCCGAGCAGTACTTC. Translated, it gives CASSSLDRVSEQYF.

This CDR3 reads CASSLLALGGEQFF. CDR3 sequence (DNA): TGTGCCAGCAGCCTTCTTGCGTTAGGGGGTGAGCAGTTCTTC. V gene TRBV6-2 or TRBV6-3 combines with J gene TRBJ2-1, with D maybe TRBD1 (6 bases). V gave up 6 bases and J gave up 9 bases, with 18 bases separating them. This CDR3 is 14 amino acids long. The V gene's germline CDR1 is MNHEY and CDR2 SVGEGT.

This clone was seen more than once but under ten times. This chain links TRBV9 with TRBJ1-4; TRBD1 is a possible D gene (6 bases). The germline V and J ends were trimmed by 4 bases and 12 bases, with 19 bases remaining between them. CDR1 and CDR2 (germline): SGDLS, YYNGEE. There are 14 residues in the CDR3. The CDR3 spells CASSHSEGGGELFF. CDR3 DNA: TGTGCCAGCAGCCACTCTGAGGGGGGAGGGGAACTGTTTTTT.

This clone was found a few times. Other nucleotide sequences in the sample specify the same CDR3. V and J are TRBV18 and TRBJ1-3; no clear D gene. V shed 1 base and J shed 0 bases, with 7 bases lying between them. The CDR3 length is 15 residues. Per the germline V gene, CDR1 is KGHSH and CDR2 is LQKENI. CDR3 in amino acids: CASSPRGSSGNTIYF. CDR3 bases: TGTGCCAGCTCACCACGCGGGAGCTCTGGAAACACCATATATTTT.

V usage is TRBV9 and J usage is TRBJ2-1, with 7 bases matching TRBD1. The length of the CDR3 is 15 residues. The J segment lost 2 bases and the V segment lost 0 bases, leaving 2 bases of the junction unmatched. The V gene's germline CDR1 is SGDLS and CDR2 YYNGEE. The DNA of the CDR3 is TGTGCCAGCAGCGTAGCAGGGGGAACCTACAATGAGCAGTTCTTC. This sequence encodes CASSVAGGTYNEQFF. The entire variable domain, with the rest obtained from reference TRBV9 and TRBJ2-1, is as follows: DSGVTQTPKHLITATGQRVTLRCSPRSGDLSVYWYQQSLDQGLQFLIQYYNGEERAKGNILERFSAQQFPDLHSELNLSSLELGDSALYFCASSVAGGTYNEQFFGPGTRLTVL.

This clone was counted once. This rearrangement joins TRBV30 to TRBJ2-7, with a possible D match to TRBD2 (6 bases). V lost 4 bases and J 2 bases, leaving 12 bases between the germline ends. The CDR3 length is 13 residues. CDR1 is GTSNPN, CDR2 SVGIG, per germline (reference sequence). CDR3 loop: CAWISRTTYEQYF. The CDR3 DNA sequence: TGTGCCTGGATAAGCCGGACTACCTACGAGCAGTACTTC.

The CDR3 is CASAPATSTDTQYF. For the CDR3, the DNA is TGCGCCAGCGCCCCAGCGACTAGCACAGATACGCAGTATTTT. The chain carries TRBV5-1 and TRBJ2-3; D is uncertain. Germline V gene sequence: CDR1 SGHRS, CDR2 YFSETQ. The V end was cut by 7 bases, the J end by 0 bases, with 12 bases between. The CDR3 contains 14 residues.

This chain connects TRBV5-1 to TRBJ2-2, with TRBD1 identical over 7 bases. From germline, CDR1 is SGHRS and CDR2 YFSETQ. CDR3 length equals 17 residues. The junction had 6 bases not matched to a gene; V was cut back by 0 bases and J by 1 base. CDR3: CASSLGQGIGNTGELFF. CDR3 nucleotide sequence: TGCGCCAGCAGCTTGGGACAGGGAATAGGGAACACCGGGGAGCTGTTTTTT.

This sequence joins TRBV19 and TRBJ2-1, with 9 bases aligning to TRBD1. Germline CDR1 is LNHDA and CDR2 is SQIVND (reference sequence). There are 15 residues in the CDR3. Trimming cost V 2 bases and J 7 bases; bases outside gene matches: 6. This CDR3 reads CASSINRGRENEQFF. CDR3 nucleotides: TGTGCCAGTAGTATAAACAGGGGGCGCGAGAATGAGCAGTTCTTC. The whole variable domain, remainder taken from reference TRBV19 and TRBJ2-1, is DGGITQSPKYLFRKEGQNVTLSCEQNLNHDAMYWYRQDPGQGLRLIYYSQIVNDFQKGDIAEGYSVSREKKESFPLTVTSAQKNPTAFYLCASSINRGRENEQFFGPGTRLTVL.

The V gene is TRBV18, the J gene TRBJ2-7; TRBD2 matches 13 bases. The germline V gene has CDR1 KGHSH and CDR2 LQKENI. This CDR3 comprises 17 residues. V lost 3 bases and J lost 3; bases outside the gene matches: 8. CDR3 sequence: CASSPGTSGIIRYEQYF. In nucleotides, the CDR3 is TGTGCCAGCTCACCCGGGACTAGCGGGATTATCCGCTACGAGCAGTACTTC.

This sequence joins TRBV6-5 and TRBJ1-5; D is perhaps TRBD1 (5 bases). Germline assignment: CDR1 MNHEY and CDR2 SVGAGI. V was trimmed by 6 bases and J by 1 base, leaving 13 bases between them. The CDR3 length is 15 residues. DNA for the CDR3: TGTGCCAGCAGCCCGACAGTTCGGAGCAATCAGCCCCAGCATTTT. It encodes CASSPTVRSNQPQHF.

The J gene is TRBJ2-1, the V gene TRBV12-5; TRBD1 aligns across 8 bases. Germline CDR1 is LGHNT and CDR2 is FRNRAP. V shed 6 bases and J 2 bases; nucleotides not matched to a gene: 6. The CDR3 consists of 15 residues. In DNA, the CDR3 is TGTGCTAGTGGCCCCGGGACAGGCACCTACAATGAGCAGTTCTTC. The encoded protein is CASGPGTGTYNEQFF.

This chain links TRBV9 with TRBJ2-3, with TRBD1 matching over 7 bases. In germline, CDR1 is SGDLS, CDR2 YYNGEE. J gave up 4 bases and V 3 bases, and 8 bases lay outside the gene matches. CDR3 length equals 15 residues. CDR3 DNA: TGTGCCAGCAGCGCTCTACCGACAGGGTCAGATACGCAGTATTTT. Protein product: CASSALPTGSDTQYF.

The chain couples TRBV24-1 to TRBJ2-2; 10 bases agree with TRBD1. CDR3 length equals 17 residues. Germline lookup yields CDR1 KGHDR and CDR2 SFDVKD. Losses at the gene ends were 2 bases for V and 3 bases for J; bases not matched to a gene: 5. In nucleotides, the CDR3 is TGTGCCACCAGTGATTCCGGGACAGGGGTGTACACCGGGGAGCTGTTTTTT. Translated, it gives CATSDSGTGVYTGELFF.

CDR3 DNA: TGTGCCAGCAGCGCGGAATGGAGCACAGATACGCAGTATTTT. This gives the protein CASSAEWSTDTQYF. The chain is built from TRBV5-4 and TRBJ2-3; D is uncertain. V was trimmed by 4 bases and J by 0 bases, leaving 9 bases between them. The germline CDR1 and CDR2 sequences are SGHNT and YYREEE (reference sequence). The CDR3 extends over 14 amino acids.

DNA for the CDR3: TGTGCCAGCAGTGTCAATAGCGGGTGGGAATGGACCGGGGAGCTGTTTTTT. Protein sequence: CASSVNSGWEWTGELFF. The chain is built from TRBV6-1 and TRBJ2-2; 7 bases line up with TRBD2. CDR1 and CDR2 (germline): MNHNS, SASEGT. This CDR3 has 17 residues. V shed 4 bases, J shed 5 bases, and the junction held 13 bases outside the gene matches.